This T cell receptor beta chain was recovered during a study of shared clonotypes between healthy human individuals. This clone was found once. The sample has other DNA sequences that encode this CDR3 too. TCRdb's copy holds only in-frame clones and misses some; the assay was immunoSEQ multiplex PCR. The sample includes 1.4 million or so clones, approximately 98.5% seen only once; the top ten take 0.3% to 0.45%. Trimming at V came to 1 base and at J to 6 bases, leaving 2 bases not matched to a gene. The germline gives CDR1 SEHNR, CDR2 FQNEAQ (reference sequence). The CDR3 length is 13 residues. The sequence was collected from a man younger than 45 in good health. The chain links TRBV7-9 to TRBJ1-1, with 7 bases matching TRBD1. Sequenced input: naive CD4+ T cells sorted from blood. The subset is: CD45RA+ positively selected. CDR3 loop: CASSLGQGAEAFF. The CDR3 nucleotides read TGTGCCAGCAGCTTAGGTCAGGGGGCTGAAGCTTTCTTT.